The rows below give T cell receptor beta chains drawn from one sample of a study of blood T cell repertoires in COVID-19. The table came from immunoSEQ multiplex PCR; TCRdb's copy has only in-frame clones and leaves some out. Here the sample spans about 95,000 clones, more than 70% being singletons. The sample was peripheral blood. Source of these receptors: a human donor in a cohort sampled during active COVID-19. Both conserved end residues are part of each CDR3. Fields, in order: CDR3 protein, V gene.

CASNRQGGSTEAFF | TRBV2
CASSEGVLGGNEQFF | TRBV2
CASTRDTNTEAFF | TRBV12-3/TRBV12-4
CASSRQTTYEQYF | TRBV6-5
CASGPKNTEAFF | TRBV12-5
CAWSSRVGSYNEQFF | TRBV30
CASSQDSRDEQFF | TRBV4-1
CASSSDRGYQETQYF | TRBV6-5
CAWSVPPIGRGVFYEQYF | TRBV30
CASSQTGTGSEKLFF | TRBV4-3
CASSYGVAGAQETQYF | TRBV6-5
CASSLEGGPGNQPQHF | TRBV5-1
CASRTSNPDTQYF | TRBV6-5